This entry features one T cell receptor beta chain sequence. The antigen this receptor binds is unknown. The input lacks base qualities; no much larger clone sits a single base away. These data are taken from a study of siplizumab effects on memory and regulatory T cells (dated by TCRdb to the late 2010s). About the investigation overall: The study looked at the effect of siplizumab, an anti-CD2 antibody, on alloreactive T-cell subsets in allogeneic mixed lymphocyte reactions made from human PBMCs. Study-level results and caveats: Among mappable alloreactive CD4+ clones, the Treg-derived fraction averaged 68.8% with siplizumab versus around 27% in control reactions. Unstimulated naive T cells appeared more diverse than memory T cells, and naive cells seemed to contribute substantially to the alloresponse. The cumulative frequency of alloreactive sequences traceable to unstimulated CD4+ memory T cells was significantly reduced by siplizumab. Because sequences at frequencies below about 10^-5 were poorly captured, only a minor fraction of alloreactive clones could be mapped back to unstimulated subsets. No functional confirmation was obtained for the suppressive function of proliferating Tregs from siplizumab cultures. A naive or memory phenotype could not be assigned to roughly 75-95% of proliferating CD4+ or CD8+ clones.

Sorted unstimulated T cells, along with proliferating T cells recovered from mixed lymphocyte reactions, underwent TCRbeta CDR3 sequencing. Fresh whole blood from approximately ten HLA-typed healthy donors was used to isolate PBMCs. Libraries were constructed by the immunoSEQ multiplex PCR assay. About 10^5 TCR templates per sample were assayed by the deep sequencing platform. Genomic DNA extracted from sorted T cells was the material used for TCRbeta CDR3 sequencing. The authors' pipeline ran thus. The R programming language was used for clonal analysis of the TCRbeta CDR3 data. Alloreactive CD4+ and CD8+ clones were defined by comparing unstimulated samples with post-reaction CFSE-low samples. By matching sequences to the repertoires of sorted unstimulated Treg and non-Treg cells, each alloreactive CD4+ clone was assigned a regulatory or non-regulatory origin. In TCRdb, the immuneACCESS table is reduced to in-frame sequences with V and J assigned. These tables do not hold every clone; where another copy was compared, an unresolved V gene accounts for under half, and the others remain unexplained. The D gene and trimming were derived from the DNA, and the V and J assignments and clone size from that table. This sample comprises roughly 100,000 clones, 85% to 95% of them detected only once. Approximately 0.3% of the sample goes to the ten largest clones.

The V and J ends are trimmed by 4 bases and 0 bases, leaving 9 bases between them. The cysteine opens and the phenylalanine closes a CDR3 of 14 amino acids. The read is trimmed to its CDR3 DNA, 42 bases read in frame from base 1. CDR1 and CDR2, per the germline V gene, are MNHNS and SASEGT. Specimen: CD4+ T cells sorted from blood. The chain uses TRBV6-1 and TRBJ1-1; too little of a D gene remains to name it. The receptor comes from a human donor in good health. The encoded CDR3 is CASSVHILNTEAFF. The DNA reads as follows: TGTGCCAGCAGTGTCCACATCTTGAACACTGAAGCTTTCTTT.